The 9 T cell receptor beta chains below all came from one sample that was sequenced in a study of blood T cell repertoires in COVID-19. Method: immunoSEQ multiplex PCR; TCRdb's copy keeps in-frame clones and lacks some. The sample gives around 15,000 clones, about nine tenths of which show up once; 15% to 20% is in the top ten. Sequences were obtained from peripheral blood. The receptors stem from a man aged 45-65 years with active COVID-19.

The chain recombines TRBV16 with TRBJ2-2, with D hard to call. The CDR3 spans 13 residues. Germline V gene data show CDR1 as KGHSY and CDR2 as FQNENV. V lost 8 bases to trimming and J lost 4 bases, with 11 bases between them. The DNA of the CDR3 is TGTGCCAGCCGCCGTTTGGCCACCGGGGAGCTGTTTTTT. Protein sequence: CASRRLATGELFF.

The sample holds a few counts of this clone. This chain links TRBV27 with TRBJ2-7; 12 bases match TRBD2. Germline CDR1 reads MNHEY; CDR2 reads SMNVEV (reference sequence). The V segment lost 2 bases and the J segment 4 bases; nucleotides outside the gene matches: 3. The CDR3 runs to 15 residues. CDR3 bases: TGTGCCAGCAGTTTAAGCCTAGCGGGAGGGTACGAGCAGTACTTC. Amino acids: CASSLSLAGGYEQYF.

The V call is TRBV7-2, the J call TRBJ1-6; 8 bases align to TRBD1. The CDR3 has 15 residues. The V and J ends lost 5 bases and 8 bases, in that order; junction bases with no gene match: 8. Germline assignment: CDR1 SGHTA and CDR2 FQGNSA. The CDR3 nucleotides are TGTGCCAGCAGCCCCGGACAGGGAAAAGATTCACCCCTCCACTTT. Translated: CASSPGQGKDSPLHF.

This chain joins TRBV25-1 and TRBJ1-2; TRBD1 is a possible D gene (5 bases). Between the trimmed V and J ends, which lost 4 bases and 8 bases, there was a span of 17 bases. This CDR3 region has 14 residues. Per germline, CDR1 MGHDK and CDR2 SYGVNS. The CDR3 sequence: CASSAPGLKLGYTF. CDR3 DNA sequence: TGTGCCAGCAGTGCGCCGGGACTTAAATTGGGCTACACCTTC.

The gene calls are TRBV6-6 and TRBJ1-2; unclear D gene. Germline loops: CDR1 MNHNY, CDR2 SVGAGI (reference sequence). The CDR3 loop spans 15 amino acids. The V end was cut by 2 bases, the J end by 1 base, with 11 bases between. The CDR3, as DNA: TGTGCCAGCAGTTACCCGGAGGGAAATAACTATGGCTACACCTTC. Protein product: CASSYPEGNNYGYTF.

The chain has TRBV7-2 and TRBJ1-2; 10 nucleotides agree with TRBD1. V was pared by 5 bases and J by 3 bases, with 3 bases of the junction left unmatched. In germline, CDR1 is SGHTA, CDR2 FQGNSA. The CDR3 totals 14 residues. The CDR3 here is CASSRDRGDYGYTF. The DNA of the CDR3 is TGTGCCAGCAGCCGGGACAGGGGAGACTATGGCTACACCTTC.

The V call is TRBV6-5, the J call TRBJ2-7, with 12 bases fitting TRBD1. In germline, CDR1 is MNHEY, CDR2 SVGAGI. The length of the CDR3 is 15 residues. The V gene end was trimmed by 2 bases and the J gene end by 4 bases; junction bases not matched to a gene: 3. This CDR3 reads CASSYRDRGQYEQYF. CDR3 in DNA: TGTGCCAGCAGTTACAGGGACAGGGGGCAATACGAGCAGTACTTC.

The J gene is TRBJ2-2, the V gene TRBV25-1; tentative D call: TRBD2 (5 bases). V dropped 10 bases and J dropped 0 bases, with 24 bases sitting between them. The CDR3 loop spans 18 amino acids. Germline V gene sequence: CDR1 MGHDK, CDR2 SYGVNS. The CDR3 reads CATTKNGVPGANTGELFF. In DNA, the CDR3 is TGTGCCACCACAAAAAACGGGGTACCAGGCGCGAACACCGGGGAGCTGTTTTTT.

A single count supports this clone. The chain joins TRBV12-3 or TRBV12-4 to TRBJ2-6; TRBD1 matches at 7 bases. Unmatched junction bases numbered 5, after V lost 5 bases and J lost 10 bases. This CDR3 has 13 residues. Written as DNA, the CDR3 is TGTGCCAGCAGTGTCCAGGGGGTAAACGTCCTGACTTTC. This codes for CASSVQGVNVLTF.